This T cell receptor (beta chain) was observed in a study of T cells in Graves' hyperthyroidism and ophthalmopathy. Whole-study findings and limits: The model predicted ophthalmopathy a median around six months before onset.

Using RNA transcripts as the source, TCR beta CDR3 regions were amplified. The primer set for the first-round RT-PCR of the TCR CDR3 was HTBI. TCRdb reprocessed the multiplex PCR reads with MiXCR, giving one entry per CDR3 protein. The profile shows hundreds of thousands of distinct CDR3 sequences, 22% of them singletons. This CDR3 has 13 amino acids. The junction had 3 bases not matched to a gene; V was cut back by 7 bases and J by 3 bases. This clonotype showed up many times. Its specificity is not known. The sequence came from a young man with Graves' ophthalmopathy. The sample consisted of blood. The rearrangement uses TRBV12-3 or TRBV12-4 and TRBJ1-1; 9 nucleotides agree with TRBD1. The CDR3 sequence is CASKDRGDTEAFF. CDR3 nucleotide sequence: TGTGCCAGCAAAGACAGGGGGGACACTGAAGCTTTCTTT.